The source of this T cell receptor beta chain is a study of blood T cell repertoires in COVID-19. Looking at the study overall: Samples of COVID-19 (acute and convalescent) were obtained from the United States, Italy and Spain. Sample material is recorded as cDNA or gDNA derived from T cells, B-cell-depleted T cells, or PBMCs.

CDR3 length equals 17 residues. V lost 3 bases, J lost 2 bases, and 13 bases stayed unmatched. Germline V gene data show CDR1 as SGDLS and CDR2 as YYNGEE. Original processing notes: Amplified reference gene primers provided the basis for estimating nucleated cell counts. Assay used: immunoSEQ multiplex PCR; TCRdb lists only in-frame clones, some missing. V, J and clone size derive from that table, while D and trimming were established from the DNA sequence. This table has about 150,000 clones, 88% appearing once. Sequencing was performed on peripheral blood. The chain has TRBV9 and TRBJ2-5, with TRBD1 identical over 7 bases. The sequence came from a woman in her 70s with acute or convalescent COVID-19. The CDR3 loop reads CASSANLDRLWQETQYF. In DNA, the CDR3 is TGTGCCAGCAGCGCGAATCTGGACAGGCTTTGGCAAGAGACCCAGTACTTC.